A selection of T cell receptor beta chains follows, all from one sample in a study of cytomegalovirus exposure and HLA in healthy donors. Clones were sequenced by immunoSEQ multiplex PCR, and TCRdb holds only the in-frame ones, with some missing. This sample has some 88,000 clones, with about 63% found just once. Sequenced sample: PBMCs. These receptors were collected from a woman under 40 in good health and CMV-seronegative. Both conserved end residues are part of each CDR3. The order of the fields is V gene, J gene, CDR3 protein.

V: TRBV5-6; J: TRBJ1-2; CDR3: CASSLPTVYGYTF
V: TRBV7-2; J: TRBJ2-7; CDR3: CASSLGTRYEQYF
V: TRBV12-1; J: TRBJ1-2; CDR3: CASSLGGYRDSRGYTF
V: TRBV11-2; J: TRBJ1-5; CDR3: CASSEKTGFGNQPQHF
V: TRBV29-1; J: TRBJ1-4; CDR3: CSGTGTGNEKLFF
V: TRBV28; J: TRBJ1-3; CDR3: CASTPTGVRNTIYF
V: TRBV7-2; J: TRBJ2-5; CDR3: CASSLMGGVQETQYF
V: TRBV9; J: TRBJ1-1; CDR3: CASSVVGPRGSSGAFF
V: TRBV5-1; J: TRBJ2-5; CDR3: CASSLAGPIAGGPYQETQYF
V: TRBV5-4; J: TRBJ1-5; CDR3: CASSAGLPINNQPQHF
V: TRBV7-6; J: TRBJ2-7; CDR3: CASSLWGQGLGEQYF
V: TRBV7-9; J: TRBJ2-3; CDR3: CASSLARVGQGRRSDTQYF
V: TRBV7-2; J: TRBJ1-1; CDR3: CASSFSGGAEAFF
V: TRBV27; J: -; CDR3: CASSPTGSGGLYEQYF
V: TRBV5-8; J: TRBJ1-2; CDR3: CASREGRTGRKYGYTF
V: TRBV5-1; J: TRBJ2-7; CDR3: CASRVSLQGAYEQYF
V: TRBV7-9; J: TRBJ2-1; CDR3: CASSGLGTSNEQFF
V: TRBV2; J: TRBJ2-1; CDR3: CASRSGSSYNEQFF
V: TRBV5-6; J: TRBJ2-3; CDR3: CASSLEAGTRTDTQYF
V: TRBV10-1; J: TRBJ2-7; CDR3: CASSEYDGLAYEQYF
V: TRBV9; J: TRBJ2-7; CDR3: CASSPRTSREQYF
V: TRBV18; J: TRBJ1-4; CDR3: CASQTATNEKLFF
V: TRBV7-2; J: TRBJ1-6; CDR3: CASSFLRGRNSPLHF
V: TRBV6-1; J: TRBJ1-1; CDR3: CASIMNTEAFF
V: TRBV11-2; J: -; CDR3: CASSLDLTSGDYEQYF
V: TRBV2; J: TRBJ2-7; CDR3: CASSEDSGEQYF
V: TRBV27; J: TRBJ1-2; CDR3: CASRGVRVGYGYTF
V: TRBV6-1; J: TRBJ2-7; CDR3: CASSEVPGQGASEQYF
V: TRBV7-9; J: TRBJ1-4; CDR3: CASSSNRGATNEKLFF
V: TRBV28; J: TRBJ1-4; CDR3: CASRTGQGAKLFF
V: TRBV20-1; J: TRBJ1-2; CDR3: CSATRGNGYTF
V: TRBV4-1; J: TRBJ1-2; CDR3: CASSRRTDTNYGYTF
V: TRBV4-2; J: TRBJ1-2; CDR3: CASSQAQTGSDGYTF
V: TRBV4-1; J: TRBJ1-4; CDR3: CASSQGQGATNEKLFF
V: TRBV6-5; J: TRBJ2-4; CDR3: CASSSTDRDSIQYF
V: TRBV10-3; J: TRBJ2-4; CDR3: CAIQADTKNIQYF